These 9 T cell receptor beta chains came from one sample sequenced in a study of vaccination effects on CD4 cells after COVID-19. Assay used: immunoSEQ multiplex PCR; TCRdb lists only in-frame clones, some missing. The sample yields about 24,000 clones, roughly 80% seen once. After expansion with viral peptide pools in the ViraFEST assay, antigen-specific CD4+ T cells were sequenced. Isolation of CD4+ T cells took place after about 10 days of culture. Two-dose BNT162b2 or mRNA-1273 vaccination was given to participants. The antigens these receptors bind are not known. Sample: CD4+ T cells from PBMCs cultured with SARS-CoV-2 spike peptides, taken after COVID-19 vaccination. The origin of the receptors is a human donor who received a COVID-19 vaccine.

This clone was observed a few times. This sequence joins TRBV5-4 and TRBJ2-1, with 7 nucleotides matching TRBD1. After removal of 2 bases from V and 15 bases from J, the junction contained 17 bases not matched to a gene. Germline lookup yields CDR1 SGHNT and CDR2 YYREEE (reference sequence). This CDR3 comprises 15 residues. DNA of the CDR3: TGTGCCAGCAGCTTAGGGGGACAGCCAAACAATGGGGGGTTCTTC. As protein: CASSLGGQPNNGGFF.

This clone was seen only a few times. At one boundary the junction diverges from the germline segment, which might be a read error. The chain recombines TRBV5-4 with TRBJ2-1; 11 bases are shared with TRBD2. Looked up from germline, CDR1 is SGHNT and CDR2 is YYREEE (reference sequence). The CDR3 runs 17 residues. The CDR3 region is CASRLDLGGTSGNEQFF. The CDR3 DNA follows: TGTGCCAGCCGCTTGGATCTCGGTGGGACTAGCGGAAATGAGCAGTTCTTC.

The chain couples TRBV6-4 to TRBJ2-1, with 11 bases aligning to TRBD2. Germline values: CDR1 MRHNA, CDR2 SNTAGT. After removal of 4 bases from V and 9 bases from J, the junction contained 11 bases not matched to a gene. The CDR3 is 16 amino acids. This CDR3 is CASSASLAGGLSEQFF. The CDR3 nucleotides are TGTGCCAGCAGTGCCTCTTTAGCGGGGGGGCTTAGTGAGCAGTTCTTC.

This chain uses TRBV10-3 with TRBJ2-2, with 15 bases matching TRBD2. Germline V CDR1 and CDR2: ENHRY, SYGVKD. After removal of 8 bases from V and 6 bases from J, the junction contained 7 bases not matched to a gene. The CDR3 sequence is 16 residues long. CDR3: CAIRTSGRAGPGELFF. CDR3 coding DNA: TGTGCCATCCGGACTAGCGGGAGGGCCGGACCCGGGGAGCTGTTTTTT.

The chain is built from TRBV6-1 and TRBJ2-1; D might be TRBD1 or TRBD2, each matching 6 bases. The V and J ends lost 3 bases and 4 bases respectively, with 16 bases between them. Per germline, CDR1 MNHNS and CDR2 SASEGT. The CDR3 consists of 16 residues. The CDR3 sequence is CASSEGQGGGYNEQFF. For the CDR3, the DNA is TGTGCCAGCAGTGAGGGGCAAGGGGGAGGATACAATGAGCAGTTCTTC.

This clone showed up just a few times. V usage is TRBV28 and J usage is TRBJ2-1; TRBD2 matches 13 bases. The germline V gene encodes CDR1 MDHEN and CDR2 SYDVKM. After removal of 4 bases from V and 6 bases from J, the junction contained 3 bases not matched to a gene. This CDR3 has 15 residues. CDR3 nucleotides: TGTGCCAGCAGTTCGACTAGCGGGGGGATCAATGAGCAGTTCTTC. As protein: CASSSTSGGINEQFF.

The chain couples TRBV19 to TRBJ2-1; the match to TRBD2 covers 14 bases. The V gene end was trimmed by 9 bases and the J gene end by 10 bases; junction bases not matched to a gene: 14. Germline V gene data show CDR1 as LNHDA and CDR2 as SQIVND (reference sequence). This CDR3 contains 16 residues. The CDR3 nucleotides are TGTGCCAGCAATACCCTGGGACTAGCGGGAGACGGCGAGCAGTTCTTC. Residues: CASNTLGLAGDGEQFF.

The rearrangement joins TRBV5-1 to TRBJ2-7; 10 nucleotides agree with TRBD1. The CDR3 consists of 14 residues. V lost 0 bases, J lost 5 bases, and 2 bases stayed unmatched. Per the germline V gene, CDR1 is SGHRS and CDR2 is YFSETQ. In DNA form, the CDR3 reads TGCGCCAGCAGCTTGGGGACAGGGGGTGACGAGCAGTACTTC. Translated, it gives CASSLGTGGDEQYF.

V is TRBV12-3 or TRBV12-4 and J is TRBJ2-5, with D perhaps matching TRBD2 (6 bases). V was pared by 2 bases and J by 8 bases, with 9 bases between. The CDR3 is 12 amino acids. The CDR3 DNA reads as TGTGCCAGCAGTTTAACTAGCCCCACCCAGTACTTC. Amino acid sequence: CASSLTSPTQYF.